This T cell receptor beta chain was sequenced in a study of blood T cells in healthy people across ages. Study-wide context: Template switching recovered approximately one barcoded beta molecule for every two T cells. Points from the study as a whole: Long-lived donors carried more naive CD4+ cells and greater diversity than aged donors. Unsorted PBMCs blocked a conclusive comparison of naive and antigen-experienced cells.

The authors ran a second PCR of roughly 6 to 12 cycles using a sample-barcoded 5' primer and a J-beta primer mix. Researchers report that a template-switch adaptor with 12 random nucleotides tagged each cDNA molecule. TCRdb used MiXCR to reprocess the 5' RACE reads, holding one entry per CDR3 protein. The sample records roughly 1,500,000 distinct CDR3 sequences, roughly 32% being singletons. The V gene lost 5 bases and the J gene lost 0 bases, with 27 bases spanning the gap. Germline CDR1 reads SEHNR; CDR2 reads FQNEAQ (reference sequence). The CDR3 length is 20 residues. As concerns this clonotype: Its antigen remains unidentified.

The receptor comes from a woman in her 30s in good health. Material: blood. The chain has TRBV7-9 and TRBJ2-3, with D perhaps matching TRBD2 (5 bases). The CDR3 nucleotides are TGTGCCAGCAGCCCCTTGTGGGCTAGCTTGGGAATTCCTAGCACAGATACGCAGTATTTT. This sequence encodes CASSPLWASLGIPSTDTQYF. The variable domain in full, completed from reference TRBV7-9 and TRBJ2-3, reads DTGVSQNPRHKITKRGQNVTFRCDPISEHNRLYWYRQTLGQGPEFLTYFQNEAQLEKSRLLSDRFSAERPKGSFSTLEIQRTEQGDSAMYLCASSPLWASLGIPSTDTQYFGPGTRLTVL.